The next 4 T cell receptor beta chains were all read from a single sample in a study of shared clonotypes between healthy human individuals. Here immunoSEQ multiplex PCR was the method, and the copy in TCRdb shows in-frame clones only, minus some. The sample lists about 1.1 million clones, about 80% occurring once. Sample: memory CD4+ T cells from PBMCs. Subset defined: CD45RA-negative fraction. Source of these receptors: a man younger than 35 in good health. Some clones in this sample may be carry-over from other donors' samples.

The V and J genes are TRBV18 and TRBJ2-3; D remains ambiguous. The CDR3 extends over 13 amino acids. The ends were cut back, 6 bases at V and 0 bases at J, with 7 bases in the middle. Germline V gives CDR1 KGHSH, CDR2 LQKENI. The CDR3 sequence is CASSYLSTDTQYF. Written as DNA, the CDR3 is TGTGCCAGCTCGTACCTTAGCACAGATACGCAGTATTTT.

V is TRBV18 and J is TRBJ2-3; a possible D gene is TRBD1 (6 bases). V dropped 3 bases and J dropped 4 bases, with 11 bases sitting between them. CDR3 length equals 14 residues. Germline CDR1 KGHSH, CDR2 LQKENI. CDR3 sequence reads: CASSPIQGPDTQYF. The DNA of the CDR3 is TGTGCCAGCTCACCCATACAGGGCCCAGATACGCAGTATTTT.

The chain combines TRBV29-1 with TRBJ1-4; a possible D gene is TRBD1 (5 bases). The ends were cut back, 7 bases at V and 8 bases at J, with 14 bases in the middle. CDR1 SQVTM and CDR2 ANQGSEA come from the germline V gene. This CDR3 is 12 amino acids long. The CDR3 DNA is TGCAGCGCCAGGAAGGGGTACGAAAAACTGTTTTTT. Amino acid sequence: CSARKGYEKLFF.

The chain uses TRBV19 and TRBJ1-1; D is ambiguous. The V end was cut by 0 bases, the J end by 5 bases, with 10 bases between. The germline gives CDR1 LNHDA, CDR2 SQIVND (reference sequence). CDR3 length: 14 residues. The CDR3: CASSIERGRTEAFF. CDR3 sequence (DNA): TGTGCCAGTAGTATAGAACGAGGGAGGACTGAAGCTTTCTTT.